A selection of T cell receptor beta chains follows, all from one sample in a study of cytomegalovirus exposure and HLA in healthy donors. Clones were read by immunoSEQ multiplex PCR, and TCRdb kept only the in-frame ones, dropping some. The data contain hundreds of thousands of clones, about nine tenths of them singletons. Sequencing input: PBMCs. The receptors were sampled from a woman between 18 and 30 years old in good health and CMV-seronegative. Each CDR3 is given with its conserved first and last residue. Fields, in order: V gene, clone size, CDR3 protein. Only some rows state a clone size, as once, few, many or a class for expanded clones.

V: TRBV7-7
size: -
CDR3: CASSTNRGQEQYF

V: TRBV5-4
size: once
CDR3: CASSITDEQYF

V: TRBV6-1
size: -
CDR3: CASSLTGADTEAFF

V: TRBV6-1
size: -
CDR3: CASSDLGIGGQFF

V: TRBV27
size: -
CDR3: CASSLSVSGRAYEQYF

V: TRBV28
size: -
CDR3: CASSLSLQYYGYTF

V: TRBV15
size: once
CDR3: CATSRPGYTDTQYF

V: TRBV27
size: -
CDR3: CASRSGGNTEAFF

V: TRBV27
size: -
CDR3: CASSYRMTEVTYEQYF

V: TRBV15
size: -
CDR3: CATSRDSHRDSNTDTQYF

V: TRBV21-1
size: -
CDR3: CASSQRGQLSPERSYEQYF

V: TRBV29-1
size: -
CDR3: CSVAGTLNTEAFF

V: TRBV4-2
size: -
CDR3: CASSQGGGIEAFF

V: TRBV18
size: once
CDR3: CASSHGYWGASGANVLTF

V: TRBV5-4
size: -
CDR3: CASSSADASGTYEQYF

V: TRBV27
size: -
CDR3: CASSFSARSDYTF

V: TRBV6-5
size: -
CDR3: CASRQGTLAEQYF

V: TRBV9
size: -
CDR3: CASSAPGGLVNTEAFF

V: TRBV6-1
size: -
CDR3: CASSDSDNSPLHF

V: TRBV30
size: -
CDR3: CAWIRAGGRRPTDTQYF

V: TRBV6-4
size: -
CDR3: CASSDSILLLEAEAFF

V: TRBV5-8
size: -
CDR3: CASSPLRYSNQPQHF

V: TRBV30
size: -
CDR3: CAWSVGDYSNQPQHF

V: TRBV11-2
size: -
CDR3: CASSPGQGRYEQYF

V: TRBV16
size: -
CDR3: CASSQSGRGYTF

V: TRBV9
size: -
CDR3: CASSVSPRGSTGNEQFF

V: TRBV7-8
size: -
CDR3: CASSTNRGEQYF

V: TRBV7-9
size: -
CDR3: CASSSPGQGALNTEAFF

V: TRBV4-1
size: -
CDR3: CASSHSTGVPFEAFF

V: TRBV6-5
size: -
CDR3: CASSYSRLGSSYEQYF

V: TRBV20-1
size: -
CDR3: CSASLRETQYF